This paragraph reports one TCR beta chain. Its antigen specificity is not known. Per-base qualities were not stored, and no clone one base away is much larger. The data were obtained in a study of radiotherapy plus CTLA-4 blockade in lung cancer (dated by TCRdb to between 2017 and 2018). Study-wide context: Among enrolled patients, 15% to 20% had an objective response and about 30% reached disease control.

The CDR1 and CDR2 encoded by the germline V gene (reference sequence) are SGHKS and YYEKEE. Unmatched junction bases come to 4, with V trimmed by 3 bases and J by 3 bases. The CDR3 goes from the cysteine to the phenylalanine over 14 residues. This entry keeps only the CDR3 DNA: 42 bases, framed from base 1. General conclusions and limits of the study: The strongest predictors of response, as reported, were early dynamic changes in blood T cell clones along with a rise in serum interferon-beta after radiation. After treatment with radiotherapy and ipilimumab, TCR clones that originated in tumors expanded in peripheral blood.

The study tested focal radiation therapy combined with CTLA-4 blockade (ipilimumab) in patients with chemo-refractory metastatic non-small-cell lung cancer. Library construction relied on the immunoSEQ multiplex PCR assay. Entries here come from immuneACCESS through TCRdb and include only in-frame sequences with V and J called. Some clones fail to appear in such tables; in the studies checked, an unresolved V gene covers under half of the shortfall, and the cause of the remainder is unknown. This sample has tens of thousands of clones in its table, and roughly three quarters of those were observed once. 2.5% to 3% of the sample is in the top ten clones.

The chain is encoded by TRBV5-5 joined to TRBJ1-1; TRBD1 matches 8 bases in the middle. The material sequenced was peripheral blood, taken from a patient treated with radiotherapy plus ipilimumab. The TCR was taken from a human donor with non-small cell lung cancer who had a complete response to radiotherapy plus ipilimumab. The CDR3: CASSSQGAYTEAFF. The nucleotide sequence is given as TGTGCCAGCAGCTCCCAGGGGGCCTACACTGAAGCTTTCTTT. Where the CDR3 stops, the reference TRBV5-5 and TRBJ1-1 genes take over; the full variable domain is DAGVTQSPTHLIKTRGQQVTLRCSPISGHKSVSWYQQVLGQGPQFIFQYYEKEERGRGNFPDRFSARQFPNYSSELNVNALLLGDSALYLCASSSQGAYTEAFFGQGTRLTVV.